Sequencing of this T cell receptor (beta chain) was carried out in a study of shared clonotypes between healthy human individuals. Study background: Sampling drew on donors who were a couple of women and three men aged 18 to 49.

The naive CD8 subset, CD45RO-negative cells positively selected for CCR7, excluded terminally differentiated effector memory CD45RA+ cells. The CDR3 is 13 residues long. Trimming stripped 1 base from V and 3 bases from J, with 6 bases between. Looked up from germline, CDR1 is SGHTA and CDR2 is FQGTGA. Assay used: immunoSEQ multiplex PCR; TCRdb lists only in-frame clones, some missing. This table has some 2,100,000 clones, 90% to 95% appearing once. This sequence joins TRBV7-3 and TRBJ1-1; D is unclear. This receptor was obtained from a man aged 18 to 30 in good health. Some clones in this sample may be carry-over from other donors' samples. Sequencing was done on a sample of naive CD8+ T cells from PBMCs. CDR3: CASSLNVHTEAFF. CDR3 nucleotide sequence: TGTGCCAGCAGCTTAAACGTACACACTGAAGCTTTCTTT. Full variable domain (outside the CDR3, taken from reference TRBV7-3 and TRBJ1-1): GAGVSQTPSNKVTEKGKYVELRCDPISGHTALYWYRQSLGQGPEFLIYFQGTGAADDSGLPNDRFFAVRPEGSVSTLKIQRTERGDSAVYLCASSLNVHTEAFFGQGTRLTVV.